One TCR beta chain is described in this entry. Random hexamers were used to reverse transcribe the RNA input (roughly 0.5 to 1 ug). TCRdb recomputed calls from the immunoSEQ multiplex PCR reads with MiXCR, one row per CDR3 protein. The sample shows 130,000 or so distinct CDR3 sequences, 75% to 90% of them seen only once. The data were obtained in a study of CD8 T cells in Susac syndrome. Trimming took off 3 bases at V and 8 bases at J, with 22 bases between the two ends. The CDR3 runs to 15 residues. Germline V gene sequence: CDR1 DFQATT, CDR2 SNEGSKA (reference sequence). The sequenced material came from CD8+ T cells from PBMCs. The sequence came from a human donor with multiple sclerosis. The V call is TRBV20-1, the J call TRBJ1-1, with D hard to call. CDR3 sequence (DNA): TGCAGTGCTAGCGCCTCCTCGCGGACGGTCCTGGAAGCTTTCTTT. It is translated as CSASASSRTVLEAFF.